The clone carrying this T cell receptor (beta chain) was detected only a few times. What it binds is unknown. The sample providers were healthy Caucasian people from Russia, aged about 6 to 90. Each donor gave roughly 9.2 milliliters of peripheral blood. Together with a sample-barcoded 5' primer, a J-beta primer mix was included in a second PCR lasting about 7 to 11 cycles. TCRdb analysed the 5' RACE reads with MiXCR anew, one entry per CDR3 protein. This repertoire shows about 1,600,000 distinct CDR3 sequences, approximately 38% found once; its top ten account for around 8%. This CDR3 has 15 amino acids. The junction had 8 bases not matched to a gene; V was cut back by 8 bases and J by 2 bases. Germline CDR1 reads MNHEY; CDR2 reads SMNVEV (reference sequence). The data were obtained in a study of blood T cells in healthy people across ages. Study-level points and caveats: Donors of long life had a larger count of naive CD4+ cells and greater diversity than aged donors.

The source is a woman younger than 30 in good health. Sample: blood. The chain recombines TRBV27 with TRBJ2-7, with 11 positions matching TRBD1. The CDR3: CASRATGQGAYEQYF. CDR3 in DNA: TGTGCCAGCCGAGCTACGGGACAGGGGGCCTACGAGCAGTACTTC.